These 9 T cell receptor beta chains originate from one sample sequenced in a study of cytomegalovirus exposure and HLA in healthy donors. PCR employed 60 Vbeta and 13 Jbeta primers. Generated by immunoSEQ multiplex PCR, the TCRdb table keeps only in-frame clones and is missing some. The sample lists about 140,000 clones; approximately 80% were seen once. The sequenced sample consisted of PBMCs. All receptors derive from a woman aged 40 to 50 in good health and CMV-seronegative.

This clone appeared a single time. The chain is built from TRBV18 and TRBJ2-7; TRBD1 matches 7 bases. The V and J ends lost 3 bases and 0 bases, in that order; junction bases with no gene match: 14. The germline V gene has CDR1 KGHSH and CDR2 LQKENI. The CDR3 contains 18 residues. The CDR3 sequence: CASSPTLPGQDSSYEQYF. CDR3 DNA: TGTGCCAGCTCACCTACCCTCCCCGGACAGGATAGCTCCTACGAGCAGTACTTC.

The chain recombines TRBV6-5 with TRBJ2-7; TRBD2 aligns across 12 bases. The CDR3 is 14 residues long. Losses at the gene ends were 7 bases for V and 6 bases for J; bases not matched to a gene: 7. Germline lookup yields CDR1 MNHEY and CDR2 SVGAGI. CDR3 sequence: CASTDLAGGPEQYF. CDR3 DNA: TGTGCCAGCACCGACCTAGCGGGAGGGCCCGAGCAGTACTTC.

This sequence joins TRBV18 and TRBJ2-6, with 9 bases matching TRBD1. This CDR3 contains 18 residues. CDR1 and CDR2 (germline): KGHSH, LQKENI. The V gene end was trimmed by 1 base and the J gene end by 1 base; junction bases not matched to a gene: 5. CDR3 nucleotides: TGTGCCAGCTCACCACTGGGACAGGGAGGTTCTGGGGCCAACGTCCTGACTTTC. Its translation is CASSPLGQGGSGANVLTF.

The chain joins TRBV19 to TRBJ1-1; D may be TRBD1 (5 bases). The CDR3 loop spans 13 amino acids. Germline V gene sequence: CDR1 LNHDA, CDR2 SQIVND (reference sequence). V dropped 6 bases and J dropped 1 base, with 9 bases sitting between them. The CDR3 spells CASSRQPNTEAFF. CDR3 DNA: TGTGCCAGTAGCCGACAGCCGAACACTGAAGCTTTCTTT.

This chain joins TRBV6-1 and TRBJ2-7; TRBD2 is a possible D gene (6 bases). The germline V gene encodes CDR1 MNHNS and CDR2 SASEGT. V was shortened by 7 bases and J by 0 bases, with 10 bases between the two germline ends. This CDR3 is 13 amino acids long. The CDR3 bases are TGTGCCAGCACTCAGCGGGCCTCCTACGAGCAGTACTTC. Protein product: CASTQRASYEQYF.

The rearrangement uses TRBV28 and TRBJ1-1; 8 nucleotides align to TRBD1. V gave up 5 bases and J gave up 1 base; unmatched junction bases: 6. The CDR3 sequence is 15 residues long. CDR1 and CDR2 (germline): MDHEN, SYDVKM. The CDR3 DNA follows: TGTGCCAGCAGTCGATTCAGGGGGCCGAACACTGAAGCTTTCTTT. Its protein product is CASSRFRGPNTEAFF. The full variable domain, rest sourced from reference TRBV28 and TRBJ1-1, is DVKVTQSSRYLVKRTGEKVFLECVQDMDHENMFWYRQDPGLGLRLIYFSYDVKMKEKGDIPEGYSVSREKKERFSLILESASTNQTSMYLCASSRFRGPNTEAFFGQGTRLTVV.

This clone has more than one count but fewer than ten. The genes are TRBV21-1 and TRBJ1-1; the table's D call, TRBD1, has no DNA check behind it. TRBV21-1 counts as a pseudogene. This CDR3 contains 14 residues. CDR3 protein: CASSTSGENTEAFF. The CDR3 DNA follows: TGTGCCAGCAGCACCTCAGGGGAGAACACTGAAGCTTTCTTT.

The V call is TRBV7-3, the J call TRBJ2-3; 7 bases are a match to TRBD2. Trimming removed 3 bases from V and 0 bases from J; junction bases left unmatched: 9. There are 17 residues in the CDR3. CDR1 is SGHTA and CDR2 is FQGTGA in the germline V gene. DNA for the CDR3: TGTGCCAGCAGCTTTGTTTCTAGCGGAGTTAGCACAGATACGCAGTATTTT. Protein: CASSFVSSGVSTDTQYF.

The rearrangement links TRBV2 to TRBJ1-5, with D possibly TRBD1 on 6 matching bases. Trimming removed 3 bases at V and 3 bases at J, with 12 bases between. Germline V gene lookup returns CDR1 SNHLY and CDR2 FYNNEI. The CDR3 contains 15 residues. The CDR3 is CASSEGYRVNQPQHF. CDR3 sequence (DNA): TGTGCCAGCAGTGAGGGTTACAGGGTCAATCAGCCCCAGCATTTT.